The clone carrying this TCR beta chain was detected ten times or more. As yet, its antigen is unknown. MiXCR was run by TCRdb on the 5' RACE reads, yielding one entry per CDR3 protein. The sample has hundreds of thousands of distinct CDR3 sequences, 5.5% to 7.5% seen once. This entry is derived from a study of identical twins. Findings and limits, study-wide: Its conclusions, products of cross-sectional statistical analysis, did not come from following the same donors.

The CDR3 is 14 amino acids. With 5 bases clipped from V and 6 bases from J, the junction kept 7 bases outside the gene matches. The chain is built from TRBV12-3 or TRBV12-4 and TRBJ2-1; 7 bases fit TRBD1. This TCR derives from a young man in good health. Sequenced sample: naive T cells sorted from blood. Here the CDR3 DNA reads TGTGCCAGCAGTGCAGACAGGGTACGCAATGAGCAGTTCTTC. This sequence encodes CASSADRVRNEQFF.